This TCR beta chain is from a study of blood T cell repertoires in COVID-19. Study-wide background: The cDNA or gDNA used as material had been derived from T cells, B-cell-depleted T cells, or PBMCs.

The protocol was immunoSEQ multiplex PCR, while the TCRdb copy is restricted to in-frame clones and leaves out a portion. The data contain 230,000 or so clones, about four fifths of them seen just once; the ten biggest clones take up around 7.5%. The specimen was peripheral blood. The receptor was isolated from a woman over 75 with COVID-19, enrolled during active disease.

For the CDR3, the DNA is TGCGCCAGCACAGGGGGTTACGAGCAGTACTTC. Protein: CASTGGYEQYF. V is TRBV5-1 and J is TRBJ2-7; 7 bases line up with TRBD1. CDR3 size: 11 residues. CDR1 is SGHRS and CDR2 is YFSETQ in the germline V gene. J gave up 4 bases and V 6 bases, and 1 base lay outside the gene matches.